The next 29 T cell receptor beta chains were all read from a single sample in a study of cytomegalovirus exposure and HLA in healthy donors. Method: immunoSEQ multiplex PCR; TCRdb's copy keeps in-frame clones and lacks some. This table holds fewer than 400,000 clones, 86% found once. The sequencing input was PBMCs. These receptor sequences come from a woman between 18 and 30 years old in good health and CMV-seronegative.

J is TRBJ2-2 and V is TRBV29-1; possible D gene TRBD1, 6 bases. Germline CDR1 is SQVTM and CDR2 is ANQGSEA. V was cut by 6 bases and J by 5 bases, with 19 bases left in between. The length of the CDR3 is 15 residues. CDR3 coding DNA: TGCAGCGTGAAAAACCCGGGACAAAGAACCGGGGAGCTGTTTTTT. Its protein is CSVKNPGQRTGELFF.

This clone was counted a single time. V is TRBV7-9 and J is TRBJ2-7, with 12 bases matching TRBD2. Germline values: CDR1 SEHNR, CDR2 FQNEAQ (reference sequence). This CDR3 is 16 amino acids long. Trimming took 5 bases from V and 1 from J; bases not matched to a gene: 6. CDR3 region: CASSRTLAGGSYEQYF. CDR3 coding DNA: TGTGCCAGCAGCCGCACTCTAGCGGGAGGGTCCTACGAGCAGTACTTC. Full variable domain (rest looked up from reference TRBV7-9 and TRBJ2-7): DTGVSQNPRHKITKRGQNVTFRCDPISEHNRLYWYRQTLGQGPEFLTYFQNEAQLEKSRLLSDRFSAERPKGSFSTLEIQRTEQGDSAMYLCASSRTLAGGSYEQYFGPGTRLTVT.

The rearrangement uses TRBV2 and TRBJ1-1, with D possibly TRBD1 on 5 matching bases. Trimming took 2 bases from V and 1 from J, leaving 11 bases between them. The CDR3 runs 15 residues. CDR1 and CDR2 from the germline V gene are SNHLY and FYNNEI. Written as DNA, the CDR3 is TGTGCCAGCAGTGAATTGGGGGGGACGAACACTGAAGCTTTCTTT. Protein: CASSELGGTNTEAFF.

The chain recombines TRBV5-1 with TRBJ2-5; TRBD2 agrees at 13 bases. CDR3 length: 18 residues. Trimming cost V 4 bases and J 6 bases; bases outside gene matches: 15. From germline, CDR1 is SGHRS and CDR2 YFSETQ. As DNA, the CDR3 is TGCGCCAGCAGCCTCCCGACAACTAGCGGGAGGGGGTTGCAGACCCAGTACTTC. This encodes CASSLPTTSGRGLQTQYF. Together with reference TRBV5-1 and TRBJ2-5, the CDR3 gives the full variable domain: KAGVTQTPRYLIKTRGQQVTLSCSPISGHRSVSWYQQTPGQGLQFLFEYFSETQRNKGNFPGRFSGRQFSNSRSEMNVSTLELGDSALYLCASSLPTTSGRGLQTQYFGPGTRLLVL.

This chain uses TRBV11-1 with TRBJ2-7; no clear D gene. The CDR3 totals 14 residues. V lost 5 bases and J 6 bases, leaving 17 bases between the germline ends. Germline V gives CDR1 SGHAT, CDR2 FQDESV (reference sequence). The CDR3 DNA is TGTGCCAGCAGCCGAAGACGAGAGGCGTCCGAGCAGTACTTC. As protein: CASSRRREASEQYF.

V and J are TRBV27 and TRBJ1-4; D remains ambiguous. Germline CDR1 MNHEY, CDR2 SMNVEV (reference sequence). This CDR3 region has 13 residues. V shed 7 bases and J shed 4 bases, with 10 bases lying between them. Here the CDR3 DNA reads TGTGCCAGCACCGGCGGCGTTAATGAAAAACTGTTTTTT. As protein: CASTGGVNEKLFF.

This clone has just one count. The J gene is TRBJ2-7, the V gene TRBV28, with D perhaps matching TRBD1 (5 bases). The ends were cut back, 8 bases at V and 2 bases at J, with 19 bases in the middle. This CDR3 region has 15 residues. CDR1 is MDHEN and CDR2 is SYDVKM in the germline V gene. The CDR3 coding sequence is TGTGCCAGCGTCCGTGGACACGCGCTGACCTACGAGCAGTACTTC. It encodes CASVRGHALTYEQYF. The variable domain in full, with the rest retrieved from reference TRBV28 and TRBJ2-7, is DVKVTQSSRYLVKRTGEKVFLECVQDMDHENMFWYRQDPGLGLRLIYFSYDVKMKEKGDIPEGYSVSREKKERFSLILESASTNQTSMYLCASVRGHALTYEQYFGPGTRLTVT.

The rearrangement links TRBV2 to TRBJ2-7; no reliable D call. In germline, CDR1 is SNHLY, CDR2 FYNNEI. The CDR3 runs 12 residues. V was pared by 4 bases and J by 3 bases, with 7 bases between. This CDR3 reads CASSGLRYEQYF. The CDR3 bases are TGTGCCAGCAGTGGACTCCGCTACGAGCAGTACTTC.

The chain carries TRBV6-1 and TRBJ2-1; the match to TRBD2 covers 14 bases. The germline V gene has CDR1 MNHNS and CDR2 SASEGT. V shed 4 bases, J shed 0 bases, and the junction held 11 bases outside the gene matches. There are 20 residues in the CDR3. The CDR3 DNA reads as TGTGCCAGCAGTGGACCCGGGACAGGGACTAGCGGGGGCTCCTACAATGAGCAGTTCTTC. Its protein is CASSGPGTGTSGGSYNEQFF.

This clone showed up just a few times. The chain links TRBV5-1 to TRBJ2-7, with TRBD1 matching 10 bases. CDR3 length: 15 amino acids. Germline V gives CDR1 SGHRS, CDR2 YFSETQ. The V gene end was trimmed by 0 bases and the J gene end by 3 bases; junction bases not matched to a gene: 3. The CDR3 DNA reads as TGCGCCAGCAGCTTGGTTGGGACAGGGGACTACGAGCAGTACTTC. This sequence encodes CASSLVGTGDYEQYF.

The V call is TRBV6-1, the J call TRBJ1-2, with a possible D match to TRBD1 (6 bases). The CDR3 covers 13 residues. Trimming shortened V by 10 bases and J by 7 bases, and 19 bases separated the two germline ends. CDR1 MNHNS and CDR2 SASEGT come from the germline V gene. The CDR3 DNA sequence: TGTGCCACCGTACCGGGGGGGGCGGGTGGCTACACCTTC. Protein: CATVPGGAGGYTF.

Only one count was recorded for this clone. This chain uses TRBV7-2 with TRBJ1-2, with D possibly being TRBD1 (5 bases). Germline-derived CDR1 and CDR2 are SGHTA and FQGNSA. The CDR3 is made up of 16 amino acids. The V end lost 5 bases, the J end lost 8 bases, and 24 bases lay between the germline ends. Here the CDR3 reads CASSGQMRGVGRGYTF. In DNA form, the CDR3 reads TGTGCCAGCAGCGGCCAGATGCGGGGGGTGGGCAGGGGCTACACCTTC.

A word on this clone: Other DNA sequences in the same sample also yield this CDR3. This rearrangement joins TRBV2 to TRBJ1-5; 9 bases line up with TRBD1. This CDR3 has 13 amino acids. Germline CDR1 SNHLY, CDR2 FYNNEI. V dropped 4 bases and J dropped 6; count of bases not matched to a gene: 1. CDR3 in DNA: TGTGCCAGCAGTGGACAGGGGGGTCAGCCCCAGCATTTT. It specifies CASSGQGGQPQHF.

J is TRBJ1-5 and V is TRBV30; D is uncertain. The CDR3 totals 13 residues. Trimming took off 0 bases at V and 5 bases at J, with 8 bases between the two ends. CDR1 is GTSNPN, CDR2 SVGIG, per germline (reference sequence). CDR3 sequence: CAWSVPSDQPQHF. The CDR3 DNA sequence: TGTGCCTGGAGTGTCCCGAGTGATCAGCCCCAGCATTTT.

This clone was counted a few times. The J gene is TRBJ2-7, the V gene TRBV27; 7 bases are shared with TRBD1. With V trimmed by 4 bases and J by 4 bases, 10 bases remained unmatched. CDR1 and CDR2 from the germline V gene are MNHEY and SMNVEV (reference sequence). CDR3 length equals 15 residues. The CDR3 sequence is CASSSTGVRQYEQYF. Written as DNA, the CDR3 is TGTGCCAGCAGTTCCACAGGGGTGAGGCAGTACGAGCAGTACTTC.

CDR3 sequence reads: CASSYVPGTDTQYF. DNA for the CDR3: TGTGCCAGCAGTTACGTCCCGGGTACAGATACGCAGTATTTT. The rearrangement joins TRBV6-5 to TRBJ2-3, with no clear D. The ends were cut back, 2 bases at V and 3 bases at J, with 9 bases in the middle. The CDR3 has 14 residues. CDR1 and CDR2 from the germline V gene are MNHEY and SVGAGI.

The rearrangement uses TRBV5-1 and TRBJ1-1; 10 bases align to TRBD1. Trimming took 1 base from V and 1 from J; bases not matched to a gene: 4. Germline CDR1 SGHRS, CDR2 YFSETQ. This CDR3 is 16 amino acids long. The CDR3 sequence is CASSLFGQGGNTEAFF. The CDR3 DNA reads as TGCGCCAGCAGCTTGTTCGGACAGGGGGGGAACACTGAAGCTTTCTTT. Full variable domain (rest looked up from reference TRBV5-1 and TRBJ1-1): KAGVTQTPRYLIKTRGQQVTLSCSPISGHRSVSWYQQTPGQGLQFLFEYFSETQRNKGNFPGRFSGRQFSNSRSEMNVSTLELGDSALYLCASSLFGQGGNTEAFFGQGTRLTVV.

This chain joins TRBV27 and TRBJ2-1, with 11 bases fitting TRBD1. The CDR3 has 16 residues. Germline values: CDR1 MNHEY, CDR2 SMNVEV (reference sequence). The V gene end was trimmed by 2 bases and the J gene end by 3 bases; junction bases not matched to a gene: 3. The CDR3 region is CASSLMGQGVYNEQFF. The CDR3 nucleotides are TGTGCCAGCAGTTTAATGGGACAGGGGGTCTACAATGAGCAGTTCTTC.

In its sample, this clone was seen once. The chain recombines TRBV7-2 with TRBJ2-1; 16 nucleotides line up with TRBD2. V lost 4 bases, J lost 9 bases, and 12 bases stayed unmatched. Germline V gene sequence: CDR1 SGHTA, CDR2 FQGNSA. This CDR3 is built from 18 residues. CDR3 protein: CASSSPGTSGRAVGEQFF. CDR3 nucleotides: TGTGCCAGCAGCTCTCCCGGGACTAGCGGGAGGGCCGTCGGTGAGCAGTTCTTC.

This chain connects TRBV2 to TRBJ1-5; 7 nucleotides match TRBD1. The CDR3 sequence is 14 residues long. Germline loops: CDR1 SNHLY, CDR2 FYNNEI. With V trimmed by 8 bases and J by 7 bases, 11 bases remained unmatched. The chain's CDR3 is CASRPRQGWQPQHF. As DNA, the CDR3 is TGTGCCAGCCGACCGCGACAGGGTTGGCAGCCCCAGCATTTT. Full variable domain (missing parts from reference TRBV2 and TRBJ1-5): EPEVTQTPSHQVTQMGQEVILRCVPISNHLYFYWYRQILGQKVEFLVSFYNNEISEKSEIFDDQFSVERPDGSNFTLKIRSTKLEDSAMYFCASRPRQGWQPQHFGDGTRLSIL.

V usage is TRBV5-6 and J usage is TRBJ2-1; TRBD2 matches 12 bases. V lost 4 bases, J lost 6 bases, and 5 bases stayed unmatched. The CDR3 length is 15 residues. Germline-derived CDR1 and CDR2 are SGHDT and YYEEEE. The CDR3 loop reads CASSPGTSGFNEQFF. The CDR3 bases are TGTGCCAGCAGCCCCGGGACTAGCGGGTTCAATGAGCAGTTCTTC.

The CDR3 region has the DNA TGTGCCAGCAGCGTGAGCGGGAGGCCAGGGGAGACCCAGTACTTC. It codes for CASSVSGRPGETQYF. The gene calls are TRBV9 and TRBJ2-5; TRBD2 matches at 9 bases. CDR1 is SGDLS, CDR2 YYNGEE, per germline. The CDR3 is made up of 15 amino acids. The V gene end was trimmed by 2 bases and the J gene end by 5 bases; junction bases not matched to a gene: 7.

The rearrangement links TRBV5-1 to TRBJ2-3, with 8 bases identical to TRBD1. V gave up 2 bases and J gave up 1 base; unmatched junction bases: 9. The germline CDR1 and CDR2 sequences are SGHRS and YFSETQ. The length of the CDR3 is 17 residues. CDR3 sequence reads: CASSLQPMGQGTDTQYF. CDR3 sequence (DNA): TGCGCCAGCAGCTTACAACCGATGGGACAGGGCACAGATACGCAGTATTTT. The full variable domain, in which reference TRBV5-1 and TRBJ2-3 provide the parts outside the CDR3, is KAGVTQTPRYLIKTRGQQVTLSCSPISGHRSVSWYQQTPGQGLQFLFEYFSETQRNKGNFPGRFSGRQFSNSRSEMNVSTLELGDSALYLCASSLQPMGQGTDTQYFGPGTRLTVL.

With regard to this clone: In the same sample, other DNA sequences code for this CDR3. V is TRBV6-5 and J is TRBJ2-7, with 7 bases that match TRBD2. V lost 2 bases and J lost 0; bases outside the gene matches: 4. CDR1 is MNHEY and CDR2 is SVGAGI in the germline V gene. The CDR3 is made up of 15 amino acids. CDR3 sequence (DNA): TGTGCCAGCAGTTACAGCTCGGGAGGCTCCTACGAGCAGTACTTC. Its translation: CASSYSSGGSYEQYF.

The J gene is TRBJ2-1, the V gene TRBV7-3; tentatively, D is TRBD1 (5 bases). From germline, CDR1 is SGHTA and CDR2 FQGTGA. Between the trimmed V and J ends, which lost 5 bases and 5 bases, there was a span of 19 bases. CDR3 size: 16 residues. CDR3 in amino acids: CASSPLGLGADNEQFF. The CDR3 DNA is TGTGCCAGCAGCCCGTTGGGCCTAGGGGCCGACAATGAGCAGTTCTTC.

Only a few counts were recorded for this clone. The CDR3 protein is CASMGTFRGVYGYTF. The DNA for the CDR3 is TGTGCCAGCATGGGAACCTTCAGGGGGGTCTATGGCTACACCTTC. The chain joins TRBV6-5 to TRBJ1-2; 7 positions agree with TRBD1. CDR1 MNHEY and CDR2 SVGAGI come from the germline V gene. V shed 7 bases, J shed 4 bases, and the junction held 12 bases outside the gene matches. The CDR3 runs to 15 residues.

This clone was observed a single time. V usage is TRBV29-1 and J usage is TRBJ2-1, with D hard to call. The CDR3 totals 14 residues. The V end lost 5 bases, the J end lost 4 bases, and 15 bases lay between the germline ends. Germline V gene data show CDR1 as SQVTM and CDR2 as ANQGSEA. The CDR3 reads CSVLALRLYNEQFF. The CDR3 DNA follows: TGCAGCGTTCTCGCGCTTCGCCTATACAATGAGCAGTTCTTC.

The V call is TRBV15, the J call TRBJ1-1, with unresolved D. CDR3 size: 13 residues. V lost 0 bases, J lost 5 bases, and 7 bases lay in between. Per the germline V gene, CDR1 is LNHNV and CDR2 is YYDKDF (reference sequence). This CDR3 reads CATSRESPTEAFF. In nucleotides, the CDR3 is TGTGCCACCAGCAGAGAATCCCCGACTGAAGCTTTCTTT.

At least ten counts were recorded for this clone. The J gene is TRBJ2-1, the V gene TRBV6-4; tentatively, D is TRBD2 (6 bases). Germline CDR1 is MRHNA and CDR2 is SNTAGT. V lost 0 bases and J lost 0, with 6 bases in between. CDR3 length equals 15 residues. Here the CDR3 reads CASSDSSGSYNEQFF. CDR3 DNA: TGTGCCAGCAGTGACTCTAGCGGCTCCTACAATGAGCAGTTCTTC.